These T cell receptor beta chains were read from a single sample in a study of T cells in localized non-small cell lung cancer. Clones were sequenced by immunoSEQ multiplex PCR, and TCRdb holds only the in-frame ones, with some missing. The sample records 1,500 to 2,000 clones, roughly 33% being singletons. The sample in question was lung tumor tissue, obtained before any cancer treatment. Receptors were obtained from a female donor at least 60 years old with stage I squamous cell lung carcinoma. The CDR3 runs from the conserved cysteine through the conserved F or W. D genes are given only for firm matches. For some rows the clone size is stated as once, few or many, or as a class when expanded; others skip it.

>TRBV19|NA|NA|TRBJ2-7
CASSIAQSSYEQYF
TGTGCCAGTAGTATCGCCCAGAGCTCCTACGAGCAGTACTTC
>TRBV19|NA|TRBD1|TRBJ1-1
CASSVGQTNTEAFF
TGTGCCAGTAGTGTGGGACAGACGAATACTGAAGCTTTCTTT
>TRBV9|NA|NA|TRBJ1-6
CASRQENSPLHF
TGTGCCAGCAGACAGGAAAATTCACCCCTCCACTTT
>TRBV6-8|few|NA|TRBJ1-3
CASSYSSVGGNTIYF
TGTGCCAGCAGTTACTCTTCGGTGGGGGGAAACACCATATATTTT
>TRBV11-3|medium-sized|TRBD2|TRBJ2-2
CASSLQGGGSNTGELFF
TGTGCCAGCAGCTTACAAGGCGGGGGGTCGAACACCGGGGAGCTGTTTTTT
>TRBV11-3|medium-sized|NA|TRBJ1-1
CASSPRQPNTEAFF
TGTGCCAGCAGCCCTAGACAGCCGAACACTGAAGCTTTCTTT
>TRBV6-4|NA|NA|TRBJ2-3
CASSADGDSDTQYF
TGTGCCAGCAGTGCCGACGGGGATTCAGATACGCAGTATTTT
>TRBV6-8|few|TRBD1|TRBJ2-1
CASSRDRGNNEQFF
TGTGCCAGCAGCAGGGACAGGGGGAACAATGAGCAGTTCTTC
>TRBV19|few|NA|TRBJ1-5
CASSIEGEDNQPQHF
TGTGCCAGTAGTATCGAAGGGGAGGACAATCAGCCCCAGCATTTT
>TRBV18|NA|NA|TRBJ2-5
CASSPIQGETQYF
TGTGCCAGCTCACCCATACAGGGAGAGACCCAGTACTTC
>TRBV9|NA|TRBD2|TRBJ2-1
CASSLGTSGIYNEQFF
TGTGCCAGCAGTTTGGGGACTAGCGGGATATACAATGAGCAGTTCTTC
>TRBV18|NA|NA|TRBJ1-4
CASSPTTNEKLFF
TGTGCCAGCTCACCAACAACTAATGAAAAACTGTTTTTT
>TRBV6-1|large|TRBD1|TRBJ2-2
CASSEVFSLGQGANTGELFF
TGTGCCAGCAGTGAAGTGTTCTCCCTGGGACAGGGGGCGAACACCGGGGAGCTGTTTTTT
>TRBV18|once|TRBD1|TRBJ2-2
CASSPTRTGQTGELFF
TGTGCCAGCTCACCAACCCGGACAGGGCAAACCGGGGAGCTGTTTTTT
>TRBV5-1|NA|NA|TRBJ2-3
CASSLDPGGPGDTQYF
TGCGCCAGCAGCTTGGACCCGGGGGGCCCCGGAGATACGCAGTATTTT
>TRBV1|NA|NA|TRBJ1-2
CASSLSTGDDYGYTF
TGCGCCAGCAGTCTTTCGACAGGGGATGACTATGGCTACACCTTC
>TRBV11-3|NA|TRBD2|TRBJ2-2
CASSSTSRTGELFF
TGTGCCAGCAGTTCGACTAGCCGCACCGGGGAGCTGTTTTTT
>TRBV19|NA|NA|TRBJ2-1
CASSSWTNNNEQFF
TGTGCCAGTAGTTCTTGGACTAATAACAATGAGCAGTTCTTC
>TRBV15|NA|NA|TRBJ2-3
CATSRVKGEGLFSPDTQYF
TGTGCCACCAGCAGAGTTAAGGGGGAGGGCCTGTTCTCACCAGATACGCAGTATTTT
>TRBV28|NA|NA|TRBJ1-1
CASSFLMTGAEAFF
TGTGCCAGCAGTTTCCTCATGACAGGAGCTGAAGCTTTCTTT
>TRBV2|few|NA|TRBJ1-4
CASSVGGTNEKLFF
TGTGCCAGCAGTGTTGGAGGGACTAATGAAAAACTGTTTTTT
>TRBV11-3|NA|NA|TRBJ1-6
CASSLTDGNSPLHF
TGTGCCAGCAGCTTAACGGACGGCAATTCACCCCTCCACTTT
>TRBV28|NA|TRBD2|TRBJ2-1
CASSFLLAGALDYNEQFF
TGTGCCAGCAGTTTTCTACTAGCGGGGGCCTTAGATTACAATGAGCAGTTCTTC
>TRBV6-8|once|NA|TRBJ2-7
CASSLAPGTYEQYF
TGTGCCAGCAGTTTGGCTCCGGGGACCTACGAGCAGTACTTC
>TRBV4-1|few|NA|TRBJ1-1
CASSFRDTTNTEAFF
TGCGCCAGCAGCTTCCGGGACACAACGAACACTGAAGCTTTCTTT
>TRBV4-1|NA|TRBD2|TRBJ2-2
CASSPPIRGLLAGAGELFF
TGCGCCAGCAGCCCCCCAATCAGGGGTCTACTAGCGGGGGCCGGGGAGCTGTTTTTT
>TRBV6-8|few|NA|TRBJ1-3
CASSTFTRGRGNTIYF
TGTGCCAGCAGTACTTTCACCAGGGGACGAGGAAACACCATATATTTT
>TRBV10-2|NA|NA|TRBJ2-1
CASSESGLVGQFF
TGCGCCAGCAGTGAGTCAGGGCTAGTTGGGCAGTTCTTC
>TRBV11-3|NA|NA|TRBJ1-5
CASSSQNSNQPQHF
TGTGCCAGCAGCAGCCAGAACAGCAATCAGCCCCAGCATTTT
>TRBV1|few|NA|TRBJ2-2
CAGRTVTGQNTGELFF
TGCGCCGGTAGAACAGTGACAGGGCAGAACACCGGGGAGCTGTTTTTT
>TRBV6-8|NA|TRBD2|TRBJ2-3
CASSDSSTGGRRTDTQYF
TGTGCCAGCAGTGACTCGAGTACTGGCGGGAGGCGGACAGATACGCAGTATTTT
>TRBV6-8|NA|NA|TRBJ1-5
CASSRSGEGAQHF
TGTGCCAGCAGTCGAAGCGGGGAGGGGGCCCAGCATTTT
>TRBV11-3|few|NA|TRBJ2-7
CASSLEAGFTYEQYF
TGTGCCAGCAGCTTGGAGGCGGGGTTCACCTACGAGCAGTACTTC
>TRBV29-1|few|TRBD1|TRBJ1-2
CSVTGVHRGYTF
TGCAGCGTAACAGGGGTCCACAGGGGCTACACCTTC
>TRBV19|once|NA|TRBJ1-1
CASSIGWGGQMNTEAFF
TGTGCCAGTAGTATAGGCTGGGGTGGGCAGATGAACACTGAAGCTTTCTTT
>TRBV18|few|NA|TRBJ2-1
CASSPLISFVYNEQFF
TGTGCCAGCTCACCTCTGATTAGTTTCGTCTACAATGAGCAGTTCTTC
>TRBV25-1|NA|NA|TRBJ1-1
CASSGWAAGNTEAFF
TGTGCCAGCAGTGGGTGGGCGGCTGGGAACACTGAAGCTTTCTTT
>TRBV19|NA|NA|TRBJ2-5
CASSIGSETQYF
TGTGCCAGTAGTATAGGGTCGGAGACCCAGTACTTC
>TRBV19|NA|TRBD2|TRBJ2-5
CASSNLGTSGGGPRETQYF
TGTGCCAGTAGCAACCTCGGGACTAGCGGGGGCGGCCCCAGGGAGACCCAGTACTTC
>TRBV6-8|NA|NA|TRBJ1-3
CASQGAGGNTIYF
TGTGCCAGCCAGGGAGCGGGAGGAAACACCATATATTTT
>TRBV6-8|NA|NA|TRBJ1-5
CASSDGRRGGHQPQHF
TGTGCCAGCAGTGACGGCCGCAGGGGTGGGCATCAGCCCCAGCATTTT